The next 7 T cell receptor beta chains were all read from a single sample in a study of spatial heterogeneity in lung cancer. From the 5' RACE reads, TCRdb called clonotypes with MiXCR, one entry per CDR3 protein. The data hold 39,000 or so distinct CDR3 sequences, with around 7.5% observed a single time. Time point described: sample taken at primary tumor resection. Frozen PBMC, nontumor lung or tumor provided whole RNA, which was sequenced unsorted. Sequences were derived from PBMCs, sampled at surgery. Every receptor here comes from a male donor with early-stage non-small cell lung cancer.

This clonotype has at least ten counts. CDR3 bases: TGTGCCAGCAGCGGGCGAGCGGGGGAGAACACCGGGGAGCTGTTTTTT. This sequence encodes CASSGRAGENTGELFF. The chain recombines TRBV7-6 with TRBJ2-2; 8 bases match TRBD2. The V gene end was trimmed by 5 bases and the J gene end by 1 base; junction bases not matched to a gene: 6. The CDR3 loop spans 16 amino acids. Per germline, CDR1 SGHVS and CDR2 FNYEAQ. The whole variable domain, remainder taken from reference TRBV7-6 and TRBJ2-2, is GAGVSQSPRYKVTKRGQDVALRCDPISGHVSLYWYRQALGQGPEFLTYFNYEAQQDKSGLPNDRFSAERPEGSISTLTIQRTEQRDSAMYRCASSGRAGENTGELFFGEGSRLTVL.

The chain carries TRBV11-2 and TRBJ1-1; 9 nucleotides align to TRBD1. The CDR3 is 15 amino acids. J gave up 7 bases and V 1 base, and 7 bases lay outside the gene matches. Germline assignment: CDR1 SGHAT and CDR2 FQNNGV. CDR3 region: CASSLVMDRGIEAFF. CDR3 DNA sequence: TGTGCCAGCAGCTTAGTGATGGACAGGGGTATTGAAGCTTTCTTT.

At least ten counts were recorded for this clonotype. The gene calls are TRBV5-1 and TRBJ2-3; 8 nucleotides agree with TRBD2. The CDR3 extends over 15 amino acids. Germline CDR1 is SGHRS and CDR2 is YFSETQ. The ends lost 6 bases at V and 2 bases at J; junction bases unmatched: 8. The CDR3 nucleotides read TGCGCCAGCATGCGCCTAGCGGGTAACACAGATACGCAGTATTTT. This gives the protein CASMRLAGNTDTQYF.

The rearrangement joins TRBV3-1 to TRBJ2-2; a possible D gene is TRBD2 (5 bases). CDR1 is LGHDT and CDR2 is YNNKEL in the germline V gene (reference sequence). This CDR3 has 15 residues. The V and J ends lost 0 bases and 6 bases respectively, with 11 bases between them. CDR3 region: CASSQELVMAGELFF. In DNA, the CDR3 is TGTGCCAGCAGCCAAGAACTAGTAATGGCCGGGGAGCTGTTTTTT.

This clonotype occurred many times. J is TRBJ1-1 and V is TRBV29-1, with 8 nucleotides matching TRBD1. CDR1 and CDR2 (germline): SQVTM, ANQGSEA. The CDR3 contains 13 residues. Trimming took 4 bases from V and 1 from J; bases not matched to a gene: 2. The CDR3 region is CSVAGGPNTEAFF. The CDR3 nucleotides read TGCAGCGTTGCAGGGGGCCCGAACACTGAAGCTTTCTTT.

This clonotype was seen a few times. This sequence joins TRBV5-6 and TRBJ2-7; D gene unclear. Trimming pared 2 bases from V and 4 bases from J, leaving 4 bases between. The length of the CDR3 is 11 residues. Looked up from germline, CDR1 is SGHDT and CDR2 is YYEEEE. The DNA of the CDR3 is TGTGCCAGCAGCTTAGGATACGAGCAGTACGTC. This gives the protein CASSLGYEQYV.

The table lists this clonotype with many counts. CDR3 sequence (DNA): TGCAGTGCTAGTGATAGCGGGAGAATGGGTGAGCAGTTCTTC. Protein product: CSASDSGRMGEQFF. The V gene is TRBV20-1, the J gene TRBJ2-1; 9 nucleotides line up with TRBD2. Trimming removed 3 bases from V and 9 bases from J; junction bases left unmatched: 9. The germline gives CDR1 DFQATT, CDR2 SNEGSKA (reference sequence). The length of the CDR3 is 14 residues.